Below are 11 T cell receptor beta chains sequenced from a single sample in a study of cytomegalovirus exposure and HLA in healthy donors. PCR amplification relied on 60 Vbeta primers (plus 13 Jbeta primers). Some clones are missing from TCRdb's copy, which holds only in-frame ones; the method was immunoSEQ multiplex PCR. The data contain 210,000 or so clones, about 74% of them seen just once; the ten biggest clones take up 15% to 17%. Material for sequencing was PBMCs. These receptors originate from a man between 40 and 49 years old in good health and CMV-seronegative.

This clone was observed a single time. The rearrangement links TRBV21-1 to TRBJ1-4; the D segment call TRBD1 is taken from the table without a DNA check. TRBV21-1 corresponds to a pseudogene. The CDR3 loop spans 17 amino acids. CDR3: CASRARDRGFTNEKLFF. CDR3 in DNA: TGTGCCAGCAGGGCTAGGGACAGGGGGTTCACTAATGAAAAACTGTTTTTT.

The chain carries TRBV6-1 and TRBJ1-4, with 10 bases identical to TRBD1. V shed 8 bases and J 7 bases; nucleotides not matched to a gene: 7. The CDR3 spans 14 residues. Looked up from germline, CDR1 is MNHNS and CDR2 is SASEGT. CDR3 coding DNA: TGTGCCAGCCGGGGGAGGGACAGGGGTGAAAAACTGTTTTTT. This encodes CASRGRDRGEKLFF.

V and J are TRBV27 and TRBJ2-5, with 7 bases aligning to TRBD1. This CDR3 contains 13 residues. Germline loops: CDR1 MNHEY, CDR2 SMNVEV (reference sequence). V shed 6 bases and J 0 bases; nucleotides not matched to a gene: 1. DNA for the CDR3: TGTGCCAGCAGCGGACAGGACCAAGAGACCCAGTACTTC. As protein: CASSGQDQETQYF.

The chain links TRBV6-5 to TRBJ1-6; TRBD1 aligns across 8 bases. Per germline, CDR1 MNHEY and CDR2 SVGAGI. Losses at the gene ends were 7 bases for V and 5 bases for J; bases not matched to a gene: 4. This CDR3 is built from 14 residues. CDR3 protein: CASTTQGDNSPLHF. The CDR3, as DNA: TGTGCCAGCACCACACAGGGGGATAATTCACCCCTCCACTTT.

The chain couples TRBV7-9 to TRBJ2-5; possible D gene TRBD1, 5 bases. Germline V gives CDR1 SEHNR, CDR2 FQNEAQ (reference sequence). The ends were cut back, 6 bases at V and 3 bases at J, with 11 bases in the middle. The CDR3 contains 13 residues. The CDR3: CASRQDGEETQYF. DNA of the CDR3: TGTGCCAGCAGACAGGACGGAGAAGAGACCCAGTACTTC.

V and J are TRBV25-1 and TRBJ2-1, with 13 nucleotides matching TRBD2. The CDR3 length is 15 residues. Germline V gene lookup returns CDR1 MGHDK and CDR2 SYGVNS. The junction had 10 bases not matched to a gene; V was cut back by 7 bases and J by 10 bases. The CDR3: CASTPGLAGKWEQFF. As DNA, the CDR3 is TGTGCCAGCACTCCGGGACTAGCGGGAAAGTGGGAGCAGTTCTTC.

Written as DNA, the CDR3 is TGTGCCAGTATCCCGACAACGTGGACTGAAGCTTTCTTT. Encoded protein: CASIPTTWTEAFF. V gene TRBV19 combines with J gene TRBJ1-1; D remains unclear. The CDR3 loop spans 13 amino acids. V shed 7 bases and J shed 5 bases, with 14 bases lying between them. The germline CDR1 and CDR2 sequences are LNHDA and SQIVND (reference sequence).

The chain is built from TRBV29-1 and TRBJ2-7, with D unresolved. CDR1 is SQVTM, CDR2 ANQGSEA, per germline. Deletions cut 5 bases from V and 1 base from J, with 6 bases between. The CDR3 extends over 11 amino acids. Here the CDR3 DNA reads TGCAGCGTTCGACATTCCTACGAGCAGTACTTC. Residues: CSVRHSYEQYF.

The chain uses TRBV28 and TRBJ1-2, with TRBD1 matching over 9 bases. This CDR3 has 13 amino acids. With 8 bases clipped from V and 7 bases from J, the junction kept 8 bases outside the gene matches. The V gene's germline CDR1 is MDHEN and CDR2 SYDVKM. CDR3 nucleotide sequence: TGTGCCAGCGGCCACAGGGGGCGCGTTGGCTACACCTTC. Translating gives CASGHRGRVGYTF.

This chain uses TRBV6-5 with TRBJ1-5; the match to TRBD1 covers 10 bases. Per the germline V gene, CDR1 is MNHEY and CDR2 is SVGAGI. The CDR3 runs 15 residues. J lost 2 bases, V lost 4 bases, and 2 bases had no gene match. This CDR3 reads CASSSGTGGNQPQHF. The DNA of the CDR3 is TGTGCCAGCAGTTCCGGGACAGGGGGCAATCAGCCCCAGCATTTT.

V is TRBV28 and J is TRBJ1-1, with D perhaps TRBD1 (6 bases). The germline V and J ends were trimmed by 2 bases and 6 bases, with 13 bases remaining between them. The CDR3 consists of 14 residues. Looked up from germline, CDR1 is MDHEN and CDR2 is SYDVKM. The CDR3 coding sequence is TGTGCCAGCAGTTTAATTGGAGGGGGGGCTGAAGCTTTCTTT. Translated, it gives CASSLIGGGAEAFF.